This T cell receptor beta chain came from a study of CD8 T cells in Susac syndrome. When the RNA was reverse transcribed, random hexamers were used with an input of about 0.45 to 1 ug. An immunoSEQ multiplex PCR amplified TCR beta CDR3 over 54 Vbeta and 13 Jbeta. TCRdb used MiXCR to reprocess the immunoSEQ multiplex PCR reads, holding one entry per CDR3 protein. The sample includes about 300,000 distinct CDR3 sequences, approximately 90% of them seen just once. Included as multiple sclerosis controls were treatment-naive patients who had stable or active relapsing-remitting disease. The material sequenced was CD8+ T cells from PBMCs. The clonotype was recovered from a human donor with multiple sclerosis.

The CDR3 here is CATSRDQGGAGEQFF. In DNA form, the CDR3 reads TGTGCCACCAGCAGAGATCAGGGTGGAGCTGGTGAGCAGTTCTTC. The rearrangement joins TRBV15 to TRBJ2-1; weak D call: TRBD1 (5 bases). This CDR3 region has 15 residues. V was shortened by 0 bases and J by 9 bases, with 15 bases between the two germline ends. Germline V gives CDR1 LNHNV, CDR2 YYDKDF (reference sequence).